A single sample gave rise to the 29 T cell receptor beta chains below, sequenced in a study of blood T cell repertoires in COVID-19. Here immunoSEQ multiplex PCR was the method, and the copy in TCRdb shows in-frame clones only, minus some. The profile covers about 280,000 clones, with roughly 90% appearing a single time and around 2.1% taken by the ten largest. The specimen was peripheral blood. Every receptor here comes from a man aged 50 to 60 with acute or convalescent COVID-19.

This chain links TRBV24-1 with TRBJ2-7; 10 nucleotides align to TRBD1. Losses at the gene ends were 5 bases for V and 2 bases for J; bases not matched to a gene: 8. CDR1 is KGHDR and CDR2 is SFDVKD in the germline V gene. The CDR3 has 16 amino acids. The CDR3 loop reads CATSAPVGTGAYEQYF. For the CDR3, the DNA is TGTGCCACCAGTGCTCCGGTAGGGACAGGGGCCTACGAGCAGTACTTC.

The chain couples TRBV7-3 to TRBJ1-1, with D uncertain. The CDR3 is 11 amino acids. V lost 5 bases to trimming and J lost 11 bases, with 12 bases between them. From germline, CDR1 is SGHTA and CDR2 FQGTGA. CDR3 in amino acids: CASSPSSRAFF. The CDR3 region has the DNA TGTGCCAGCAGCCCCTCGTCCCGTGCTTTCTTT.

This CDR3 reads CASSHRAGTSYEQYF. DNA for the CDR3: TGTGCCAGCAGCCATCGAGCGGGGACCTCCTACGAGCAGTACTTC. The V gene is TRBV14, the J gene TRBJ2-7; 7 bases are shared with TRBD2. The trim removed 3 bases at V and 0 bases at J, leaving 5 bases unmatched. There are 15 residues in the CDR3. In germline, CDR1 is SGHDN, CDR2 FVKESK.

The chain links TRBV5-1 to TRBJ2-3, with a possible D match to TRBD2 (6 bases). Germline CDR1 SGHRS, CDR2 YFSETQ. V was clipped by 4 bases and J by 2 bases, with 11 bases between them. The CDR3 length is 14 residues. CDR3 sequence reads: CASSPREHTDTQYF. For the CDR3, the DNA is TGCGCCAGCAGCCCCCGGGAGCACACAGATACGCAGTATTTT.

The chain joins TRBV30 to TRBJ1-1; D may be TRBD1 (5 bases). This CDR3 is 12 amino acids long. Germline assignment: CDR1 GTSNPN and CDR2 SVGIG (reference sequence). The CDR3 protein is CASAGLSTEAFF. The CDR3 nucleotides read TGTGCTTCGGCAGGGCTGAGCACTGAAGCTTTCTTT.

The chain employs TRBV4-1 and TRBJ2-5; D gene uncertain. There are 14 residues in the CDR3. V was trimmed by 0 bases and J by 0 bases, leaving 5 bases between them. In germline, CDR1 is MGHRA, CDR2 YSYEKL. CDR3 amino acids: CASSQDPNQETQYF. CDR3 coding DNA: TGCGCCAGCAGCCAAGATCCTAACCAAGAGACCCAGTACTTC.

V usage is TRBV7-9 and J usage is TRBJ1-1; D is uncertain. The CDR3 runs 15 residues. The V end was cut by 5 bases, the J end by 1 base, with 14 bases between. Germline lookup yields CDR1 SEHNR and CDR2 FQNEAQ (reference sequence). CDR3 nucleotide sequence: TGTGCCAGCAGCAAGCCAGGACGGGAGAACACTGAAGCTTTCTTT. It specifies CASSKPGRENTEAFF.

The V gene is TRBV4-2, the J gene TRBJ2-7; TRBD1 matches 9 bases. The CDR3 runs to 18 residues. The junction had 15 bases not matched to a gene; V was cut back by 5 bases and J by 1 base. Germline V lookup: CDR1 LGHNA, CDR2 YNFKEQ. CDR3 region: CASSVTWDRVYSSYEQYF. The DNA for the CDR3 is TGTGCCAGCAGCGTTACCTGGGACAGGGTTTATAGTTCCTACGAGCAGTACTTC.

This chain uses TRBV19 with TRBJ2-1; D is perhaps TRBD2 (5 bases). V shed 2 bases and J shed 2 bases, with 10 bases lying between them. The CDR3 runs 15 residues. The germline V gene encodes CDR1 LNHDA and CDR2 SQIVND (reference sequence). CDR3 sequence reads: CASSIFAGTYNEQFF. For the CDR3, the DNA is TGTGCCAGTAGTATATTTGCGGGCACCTACAATGAGCAGTTCTTC.

The V gene is TRBV19, the J gene TRBJ1-3, with TRBD1 matching 7 bases. Germline loops: CDR1 LNHDA, CDR2 SQIVND (reference sequence). The CDR3 length is 16 residues. The ends lost 5 bases at V and 1 base at J; junction bases unmatched: 8. For the CDR3, the DNA is TGTGCCAGTAGTCCCCTGGACAGGTCGTCTGGAAACACCATATATTTT. Translated, it gives CASSPLDRSSGNTIYF.

J is TRBJ2-7 and V is TRBV27; the match to TRBD2 covers 8 bases. The CDR3 totals 15 residues. Germline V gene sequence: CDR1 MNHEY, CDR2 SMNVEV (reference sequence). V dropped 4 bases and J dropped 2; count of bases not matched to a gene: 7. The CDR3 protein is CASSSGAGETYEQYF. In DNA form, the CDR3 reads TGTGCCAGCAGTTCAGGAGCGGGGGAAACCTACGAGCAGTACTTC.

V gene TRBV2 combines with J gene TRBJ2-4, with TRBD1 matching over 10 bases. The CDR3 length is 14 residues. Germline lookup yields CDR1 SNHLY and CDR2 FYNNEI. Trimming removed 6 bases from V and 7 bases from J; junction bases left unmatched: 6. The CDR3 region has the DNA TGTGCCAGCAGCGGGACAGGGGTCGGGAACATTCAGTACTTC. As protein: CASSGTGVGNIQYF.

The chain is built from TRBV5-1 and TRBJ1-6; 7 nucleotides line up with TRBD1. The V gene's germline CDR1 is SGHRS and CDR2 YFSETQ. The J segment lost 8 bases and the V segment lost 3 bases, leaving 5 bases of the junction unmatched. The CDR3 is made up of 14 amino acids. The CDR3 DNA is TGCGCCAGCAGCTCCGGACAGGATGATTCACCCCTCCACTTT. Translating gives CASSSGQDDSPLHF.

V usage is TRBV10-2 and J usage is TRBJ1-1; maybe TRBD1 (5 bases). V shed 3 bases and J shed 1 base, with 15 bases lying between them. This CDR3 region has 16 residues. Germline values: CDR1 WSHSY, CDR2 SAAADI. CDR3 in amino acids: CASSEKTGRGNTEAFF. The DNA for the CDR3 is TGCGCCAGCAGTGAAAAAACAGGTAGGGGGAACACTGAAGCTTTCTTT.

The gene calls are TRBV18 and TRBJ1-2, with 7 nucleotides matching TRBD1. Germline V lookup: CDR1 KGHSH, CDR2 LQKENI. CDR3 length equals 15 residues. V was pared by 3 bases and J by 6 bases, with 10 bases of the junction left unmatched. The CDR3: CASSPSRDSYNGYTF. In DNA, the CDR3 is TGTGCCAGCTCACCTTCCCGGGACAGTTACAATGGCTACACCTTC.

This chain uses TRBV15 with TRBJ2-1; TRBD2 matches 9 bases. CDR3 length equals 17 residues. Germline V gives CDR1 LNHNV, CDR2 YYDKDF (reference sequence). J was trimmed by 2 bases and V by 0 bases; bases with no gene match: 5. The CDR3 DNA reads TGTGCCACCAGCAGAGATACGCTAGCGGGGACCTACAATGAGCAGTTCTTC. Its protein is CATSRDTLAGTYNEQFF.

The J gene is TRBJ2-7, the V gene TRBV7-6, with 8 bases that match TRBD1. J lost 3 bases, V lost 3 bases, and 1 base had no gene match. The CDR3 consists of 13 residues. Germline CDR1 reads SGHVS; CDR2 reads FNYEAQ. The CDR3 region has the DNA TGTGCCAGCAGCTTCGACAGGGGCTACGAGCAGTACTTC. This codes for CASSFDRGYEQYF. The entire variable domain, with the rest obtained from reference TRBV7-6 and TRBJ2-7, is as follows: GAGVSQSPRYKVTKRGQDVALRCDPISGHVSLYWYRQALGQGPEFLTYFNYEAQQDKSGLPNDRFSAERPEGSISTLTIQRTEQRDSAMYRCASSFDRGYEQYFGPGTRLTVT.

The chain employs TRBV6-5 and TRBJ1-2; 10 nucleotides align to TRBD1. V was clipped by 7 bases and J by 4 bases; unmatched bases: 9. The germline V gene has CDR1 MNHEY and CDR2 SVGAGI. The CDR3 is 15 residues long. CDR3 residues: CASIRTGGYSYGYTF. As DNA, the CDR3 is TGTGCCAGCATAAGGACAGGGGGGTATTCCTATGGCTACACCTTC.

The CDR3 DNA follows: TGCGCCAGCAGCTCCTCAGGTGGCGACACTGAAGCTTTCTTT. Protein product: CASSSSGGDTEAFF. The chain links TRBV5-1 to TRBJ1-1; D ambiguous. The germline V gene has CDR1 SGHRS and CDR2 YFSETQ. CDR3 length equals 14 residues. V dropped 3 bases and J dropped 3 bases, with 12 bases sitting between them.

V gene TRBV6-5 combines with J gene TRBJ2-5; TRBD1 matches 8 bases. Germline CDR1 reads MNHEY; CDR2 reads SVGAGI. V was pared by 5 bases and J by 4 bases, with 3 bases of the junction left unmatched. This CDR3 comprises 13 residues. The CDR3 reads CASSRTGRETQYF. The CDR3 DNA reads TGTGCCAGCAGTCGGACAGGGCGAGAGACCCAGTACTTC.

The chain joins TRBV7-6 to TRBJ2-7; D remains unclear. The CDR3 consists of 12 residues. Germline values: CDR1 SGHVS, CDR2 FNYEAQ. Trimming cost V 5 bases and J 6 bases, with 11 bases left between them. The CDR3, as DNA: TGTGCCAGCAGCCAGGAAGGTACCGAGCAGTACTTC. Its protein product is CASSQEGTEQYF.

The rearrangement uses TRBV3-1 (or the pseudogene TRBV3-2) and TRBJ1-2, with D possibly being TRBD1 (6 bases). Germline-derived CDR1 and CDR2 are LGHDT and YNNKEL (reference sequence). The CDR3 covers 15 residues. The V and J ends lost 1 base and 0 bases respectively, with 9 bases between them. The CDR3 nucleotides read TGTGCCAGCAGCCAAGCAGCAGGGGCTAACTATGGCTACACCTTC. Protein: CASSQAAGANYGYTF.

V is TRBV29-1 and J is TRBJ2-7; 7 positions agree with TRBD1. The CDR3 has 15 amino acids. CDR1 and CDR2 from the germline V gene are SQVTM and ANQGSEA. Trimming at V came to 5 bases and at J to 5 bases, leaving 15 bases not matched to a gene. The CDR3 nucleotides read TGCAGCGTTCCAGCGAAAATAGGGACAGCCCACGAGCAGTACTTC. This encodes CSVPAKIGTAHEQYF.

This chain links TRBV5-1 with TRBJ2-1; 8 nucleotides agree with TRBD2. The CDR3 sequence is 17 residues long. The ends lost 0 bases at V and 15 bases at J; junction bases unmatched: 20. Germline V CDR1 and CDR2: SGHRS, YFSETQ. The CDR3 DNA reads TGCGCCAGCAGCTTGGTAATCCCCGGGAGGGAAGGCAACGGGCTGTTCTTC. Translated, it gives CASSLVIPGREGNGLFF.

The chain carries TRBV27 and TRBJ2-1; D might be TRBD1 (6 bases). Germline CDR1 is MNHEY and CDR2 is SMNVEV (reference sequence). This CDR3 has 14 amino acids. V lost 5 bases, J lost 0 bases, and 8 bases lay in between. The CDR3 sequence: CASSQGYSYNEQFF. CDR3 nucleotide sequence: TGTGCCAGCAGTCAGGGGTACTCCTACAATGAGCAGTTCTTC.

The chain recombines TRBV7-3 with TRBJ1-1; the D is unclear. V gave up 6 bases and J gave up 1 base, with 15 bases separating them. The CDR3 covers 15 residues. Germline CDR1 SGHTA, CDR2 FQGTGA. The CDR3 region is CASSPNVGGNTEAFF. The CDR3 DNA is TGTGCCAGCAGTCCAAATGTGGGAGGGAACACTGAAGCTTTCTTT. The whole variable domain, remainder taken from reference TRBV7-3 and TRBJ1-1, is GAGVSQTPSNKVTEKGKYVELRCDPISGHTALYWYRQSLGQGPEFLIYFQGTGAADDSGLPNDRFFAVRPEGSVSTLKIQRTERGDSAVYLCASSPNVGGNTEAFFGQGTRLTVV.

The chain is built from TRBV5-5 and TRBJ1-2; a possible D gene is TRBD1 (6 bases). From germline, CDR1 is SGHKS and CDR2 YYEKEE (reference sequence). The CDR3 extends over 15 amino acids. V lost 0 bases and J 0 bases, leaving 9 bases between the germline ends. CDR3 sequence: CASSLGGTTNYGYTF. DNA of the CDR3: TGTGCCAGCAGCTTGGGGGGGACAACTAACTATGGCTACACCTTC.

This clone showed up just once. This rearrangement joins TRBV5-1 to TRBJ2-2, with no clear D. V shed 0 bases and J shed 6 bases, with 9 bases lying between them. CDR1 is SGHRS and CDR2 is YFSETQ in the germline V gene. The CDR3 loop spans 14 amino acids. The CDR3 region has the DNA TGCGCCAGCAGCTTGGTCCCGGGTCCCGGGGAGCTGTTTTTT. The encoded protein is CASSLVPGPGELFF.

The rearrangement joins TRBV5-5 to TRBJ2-3; 8 nucleotides agree with TRBD2. V lost 4 bases and J lost 0; bases outside the gene matches: 13. The CDR3 runs to 18 residues. Germline CDR1 reads SGHKS; CDR2 reads YYEKEE (reference sequence). DNA of the CDR3: TGTGCCAGCAGCCGGACCCCAGCGGGAGCTTATAGCACAGATACGCAGTATTTT. It encodes CASSRTPAGAYSTDTQYF. Full variable domain (missing parts from reference TRBV5-5 and TRBJ2-3): DAGVTQSPTHLIKTRGQQVTLRCSPISGHKSVSWYQQVLGQGPQFIFQYYEKEERGRGNFPDRFSARQFPNYSSELNVNALLLGDSALYLCASSRTPAGAYSTDTQYFGPGTRLTVL.